The 12 T cell receptor beta chains presented below share a single source sample, sequenced in a study of OX40 agonist ivuxolimab in advanced cancers. Using immunoSEQ multiplex PCR, the repertoire was profiled, and TCRdb retains in-frame clones only, with some absent. The sample shows about 90,000 clones, roughly 89% of them seen only once. The specimen was CD4+ or CD8+ T cells sorted from blood, collected in a trial of the OX40 agonist ivuxolimab. The receptor set was obtained from an adult with an advanced solid tumor such as melanoma, head and neck, liver or kidney cancer.

The rearrangement joins TRBV2 to TRBJ2-5, with a tentative D call TRBD1 (5 bases). Per germline, CDR1 SNHLY and CDR2 FYNNEI. V was shortened by 4 bases and J by 5 bases, with 11 bases between the two germline ends. The CDR3 extends over 13 amino acids. CDR3 in DNA: TGTGCCAGCAGTGTGGACACTGGGGAGACCCAGTACTTC. Amino acid sequence: CASSVDTGETQYF.

This clone appeared once. The chain couples TRBV5-1 to TRBJ2-7; 10 nucleotides agree with TRBD2. Germline-derived CDR1 and CDR2 are SGHRS and YFSETQ. This CDR3 has 17 residues. Germline trimming cut 0 bases from V and 0 bases from J; bases unmatched to any gene: 6. The CDR3: CASSLGLAGQSSYEQYF. In nucleotides, the CDR3 is TGCGCCAGCAGCTTGGGACTAGCGGGCCAGAGCTCCTACGAGCAGTACTTC.

The CDR3 sequence: CASSLPGLAGYEQFF. The DNA for the CDR3 is TGTGCCAGCAGTTTACCTGGACTAGCGGGATATGAGCAGTTCTTC. The genes are TRBV28 and TRBJ2-1; 12 positions match TRBD2. CDR3 length: 15 amino acids. The V and J ends lost 2 bases and 8 bases, in that order; junction bases with no gene match: 4. The germline V gene has CDR1 MDHEN and CDR2 SYDVKM. Based on the CDR3 plus reference TRBV28 and TRBJ2-1, the full variable domain is DVKVTQSSRYLVKRTGEKVFLECVQDMDHENMFWYRQDPGLGLRLIYFSYDVKMKEKGDIPEGYSVSREKKERFSLILESASTNQTSMYLCASSLPGLAGYEQFFGPGTRLTVL.

J is TRBJ1-1 and V is TRBV4-1; 9 bases fit TRBD1. Trimming at V came to 2 bases and at J to 5 bases, leaving 15 bases not matched to a gene. The CDR3 sequence is 18 residues long. The germline V gene has CDR1 MGHRA and CDR2 YSYEKL. DNA for the CDR3: TGCGCCAGCAGCCAAACTAAGATGTCATACAGGGGGCTTACTGAAGCTTTCTTT. It specifies CASSQTKMSYRGLTEAFF.

The rearrangement joins TRBV15 to TRBJ1-1; D call uncertain. The V end was cut by 2 bases, the J end by 1 base, with 11 bases between. This CDR3 has 15 residues. Germline V gene data show CDR1 as LNHNV and CDR2 as YYDKDF (reference sequence). The CDR3 reads CATSRQLRRNTEAFF. The CDR3 nucleotides are TGTGCCACCAGCAGACAATTGAGGCGGAACACTGAAGCTTTCTTT. The variable domain in full, completed from reference TRBV15 and TRBJ1-1, reads DAMVIQNPRYQVTQFGKPVTLSCSQTLNHNVMYWYQQKSSQAPKLLFHYYDKDFNNEADTPDNFQSRRPNTSFCFLDIRSPGLGDTAMYLCATSRQLRRNTEAFFGQGTRLTVV.

The rearrangement links TRBV5-1 to TRBJ2-1; tentative D call: TRBD1 (6 bases). V dropped 5 bases and J dropped 8 bases, with 23 bases sitting between them. The CDR3 sequence is 16 residues long. The germline CDR1 and CDR2 sequences are SGHRS and YFSETQ. The CDR3 is CASRTVGQGSGDEQFF. The CDR3 region has the DNA TGCGCCAGCAGGACGGTAGGGCAGGGGAGTGGAGATGAGCAGTTCTTC.

CDR3: CASTLDRVNTEAFF. The CDR3 bases are TGTGCCAGCACCCTCGACAGGGTGAACACTGAAGCTTTCTTT. The chain employs TRBV6-1 and TRBJ1-1; 7 bases line up with TRBD1. This CDR3 is 14 amino acids long. Losses at the gene ends were 7 bases for V and 0 bases for J; bases not matched to a gene: 5. Germline values: CDR1 MNHNS, CDR2 SASEGT.

The CDR3 nucleotides are TGCAGCGTCGGACAGGGTTCATACGAGCAGTACTTC. Translating it yields CSVGQGSYEQYF. The chain employs TRBV29-1 and TRBJ2-7, with 8 bases matching TRBD1. Trimming cost V 6 bases and J 4 bases; bases outside gene matches: 5. The germline CDR1 and CDR2 sequences are SQVTM and ANQGSEA. The CDR3 totals 12 residues.

The rearrangement links TRBV7-9 to TRBJ1-4, with 7 bases that match TRBD1. J was trimmed by 4 bases and V by 4 bases; bases with no gene match: 6. Germline V gene lookup returns CDR1 SEHNR and CDR2 FQNEAQ (reference sequence). CDR3 length: 15 residues. The CDR3 here is CASSSDRELNEKLFF. The CDR3 nucleotides are TGTGCCAGCAGCTCCGACAGGGAACTTAATGAAAAACTGTTTTTT.

As concerns this clone: The identical CDR3 is also encoded by other nucleotide sequences in the sample. This chain connects TRBV7-3 to TRBJ2-6, with D perhaps TRBD1 or TRBD2 (5 bases each). Between the trimmed V and J ends, which lost 5 bases and 1 base, there was a span of 12 bases. Germline V gene lookup returns CDR1 SGHTA and CDR2 FQGTGA. The CDR3 covers 16 residues. CDR3 loop: CASSPGPPSGANVLTF. In nucleotides, the CDR3 is TGTGCCAGCAGCCCGGGGCCGCCGTCTGGGGCCAACGTCCTGACTTTC.

V usage is TRBV6-1 and J usage is TRBJ2-7; D is ambiguous. Germline V gene data show CDR1 as MNHNS and CDR2 as SASEGT. V was clipped by 2 bases and J by 1 base, with 15 bases between them. This CDR3 has 16 residues. The CDR3 protein is CASSESADGFSYEQYF. CDR3 nucleotides: TGTGCCAGCAGTGAATCGGCCGATGGGTTTTCCTACGAGCAGTACTTC.

V gene TRBV15 combines with J gene TRBJ2-3; no clear D. The germline gives CDR1 LNHNV, CDR2 YYDKDF (reference sequence). V was clipped by 11 bases and J by 0 bases, with 15 bases between them. The CDR3 totals 14 residues. The CDR3 reads CASRSAKSTDTQYF. CDR3 in DNA: TGTGCCTCACGGAGCGCAAAGAGCACAGATACGCAGTATTTT. The variable domain in full, with the rest retrieved from reference TRBV15 and TRBJ2-3, is DAMVIQNPRYQVTQFGKPVTLSCSQTLNHNVMYWYQQKSSQAPKLLFHYYDKDFNNEADTPDNFQSRRPNTSFCFLDIRSPGLGDTAMYLCASRSAKSTDTQYFGPGTRLTVL.